This T cell receptor beta chain stems from a study of breast tumors, draining lymph nodes, adjacent tissues. Samples came from axillary lymph nodes draining the breast cancer. Germline V gene lookup returns CDR1 ENHRY and CDR2 SYGVKD. V lost 10 bases to trimming and J lost 3 bases, with 13 bases between them. The CDR3 is made up of 13 amino acids. This clonotype was detected ten times or more. What it binds is unknown. Findings and limits, study-wide: That most tumor T cells come from lymph nodes remained unproven. Tumor TCR diversity was below lymph nodes but above nontumor tissue.

TCRdb re-called the multiplex PCR reads through MiXCR, storing one row per CDR3 protein. The data show approximately 100,000 distinct CDR3 sequences, with over 20% seen just once and approximately 1.3% held by the top ten. The sequence came from a female donor with breast cancer. Some clones in this sample may be carry-over from other donors' samples. V gene TRBV10-3 combines with J gene TRBJ1-5; D is perhaps TRBD1 (5 bases). Sequencing was done on a sample of axillary lymph node tissue. The CDR3, as DNA: TGTGCCAGCCAGGGATTGCCCAATCAGCCCCAGCATTTT. Translating gives CASQGLPNQPQHF.